These 2 T cell receptor beta chains were sequenced from one sample in a study of molecular identifiers for immune sequencing clone quantification. TCRdb independently ran MiXCR on the PCR reads; one entry per CDR3 protein. The sample has over 550,000 distinct CDR3 sequences, roughly 25% seen once. Material: naive CD8+ T cells from blood, with Jurkat cell RNA spiked in. This sample's subset: FACS-sorted CD8+CD4-CCR7+CD45RA+ naive T cells. Every receptor here comes from a human donor in good health. Some libraries in this study had Jurkat cell RNA spiked in.

This clonotype was counted many times. J is TRBJ2-1 and V is TRBV7-9, with a weak D call TRBD2 (6 bases). With 1 base removed from V and 8 bases from J, the gap between germline ends came to 9 bases. The germline CDR1 and CDR2 sequences are SEHNR and FQNEAQ (reference sequence). The CDR3 contains 13 residues. The CDR3 reads CASSLGPGDEQFF. CDR3 nucleotides: TGTGCCAGCAGCTTAGGTCCGGGGGATGAGCAGTTCTTC.

This clonotype occurred many times. The chain uses TRBV12-5 and TRBJ1-1, with D hard to call. V lost 1 base to trimming and J lost 0 bases, with 6 bases between them. The germline gives CDR1 LGHNT, CDR2 FRNRAP. CDR3 length equals 14 residues. The CDR3 region is CASGLGPLNTEAFF. The CDR3 DNA reads TGTGCTAGTGGTTTGGGACCGTTGAACACTGAAGCTTTCTTT.